Below, 2 T cell receptor beta chains from the same sample are listed, as sequenced in a study of blood T cell repertoires in COVID-19. Clones were read by immunoSEQ multiplex PCR, and TCRdb kept only the in-frame ones, dropping some. The sample shows under 250,000 clones, 80% to 85% of them seen only once. Sequencing was performed on peripheral blood. The receptors here all came from a woman aged 70-85 years with COVID-19, enrolled during active disease.

The sample holds a few counts of this clone. The CDR3 DNA is TGTGCCAGCAGCCTTACATTGAACACTGAAGCTTTCTTT. It translates to CASSLTLNTEAFF. This chain joins TRBV7-3 and TRBJ1-1; D uncertain. The germline V and J ends were trimmed by 5 bases and 0 bases, with 7 bases remaining between them. This CDR3 has 13 residues. CDR1 is SGHTA and CDR2 is FQGTGA in the germline V gene.

The gene calls are TRBV28 and TRBJ1-2, with D unresolved. Trimming took off 3 bases at V and 2 bases at J, with 7 bases between the two ends. Germline CDR1 and CDR2: MDHEN and SYDVKM. This CDR3 spans 13 amino acids. DNA for the CDR3: TGTGCCAGCAGTTTCAACGGGAACTATGGCTACACCTTC. It is translated as CASSFNGNYGYTF.